What follows are 12 T cell receptor beta chains derived from one specimen sequenced in a study of PD-1 blockade in mismatch repair-deficient tumors (TCRdb year 2017). Library preparation was by the immunoSEQ multiplex PCR assay. Not all clones reach the TCRdb copy of this immuneACCESS table, which keeps in-frame sequences only. Checked studies attribute under half of the gap to unresolved V genes and leave the rest unexplained. The sample table lists over 60,000 clones, around 89% of them with a count of one. The ten biggest clones cover approximately 15% of the sample. Source: peripheral blood, taken 52 weeks after starting pembrolizumab. These receptors were collected from an adult with mismatch repair-deficient cancer.

The J gene is TRBJ2-7, the V gene TRBV7-8; the D is unclear. Germline assignment: CDR1 SGHVS and CDR2 FQNEAQ. The ends were cut back, 5 bases at V and 4 bases at J, with 18 bases in the middle. This CDR3 has 15 amino acids. Here the CDR3 reads CASSERRTDLYEQYF. The CDR3 DNA follows: TGTGCCAGCAGCGAGAGACGCACTGACCTTTACGAGCAGTACTTC.

In this sample, this clone turned up once. The J gene is TRBJ1-1, the V gene TRBV19; D might be TRBD1 (5 bases). Germline CDR1 reads LNHDA; CDR2 reads SQIVND (reference sequence). The CDR3 runs 12 residues. Trimming took off 11 bases at V and 1 base at J, with 11 bases between the two ends. This chain's CDR3 is CAVRARNTEAFF. The CDR3 DNA reads TGTGCCGTCAGGGCTCGGAACACTGAAGCTTTCTTT.

This chain links TRBV29-1 with TRBJ2-5; 8 bases agree with TRBD1. Germline V gene data show CDR1 as SQVTM and CDR2 as ANQGSEA. Trimming took 7 bases from V and 1 from J; bases not matched to a gene: 2. This CDR3 comprises 12 residues. The CDR3 nucleotides are TGCAGCGGAACAGGGGGCCAAGAGACCCAGTACTTC. Translation: CSGTGGQETQYF.

Only a few counts were recorded for this clone. The rearrangement uses TRBV18 and TRBJ2-7; D is tentatively TRBD1 or TRBD2 (5 bases each). V gave up 9 bases and J gave up 4 bases, with 19 bases separating them. Per the germline V gene, CDR1 is KGHSH and CDR2 is LQKENI. The CDR3 consists of 14 residues. CDR3 protein: CASDKGPGAYEQYF. The CDR3, as DNA: TGTGCCAGTGACAAGGGGCCCGGGGCTTACGAGCAGTACTTC.

The chain employs TRBV6-6 and TRBJ2-3, with TRBD1 identical over 10 bases. CDR1 and CDR2 from the germline V gene are MNHNY and SVGAGI (reference sequence). The junction had 7 bases not matched to a gene; V was cut back by 6 bases and J by 4 bases. CDR3 size: 15 residues. CDR3 sequence: CASRFRDRGADTQYF. The CDR3 nucleotides read TGTGCCAGCAGATTCCGGGACAGGGGAGCAGATACGCAGTATTTT.

This rearrangement joins TRBV11-2 to TRBJ2-5; TRBD1 is a possible D gene (6 bases). CDR1 and CDR2 (germline): SGHAT, FQNNGV. The CDR3 contains 13 residues. Trimming left V 5 bases short and J 5 bases short, with 12 bases between. CDR3 nucleotide sequence: TGTGCCAGCAGCGGGGACATTGGGGAGACCCAGTACTTC. The encoded protein is CASSGDIGETQYF. Filled out from reference TRBV11-2 and TRBJ2-5, the complete variable domain reads EAGVAQSPRYKIIEKRQSVAFWCNPISGHATLYWYQQILGQGPKLLIQFQNNGVVDDSQLPKDRFSAERLKGVDSTLKIQPAKLEDSAVYLCASSGDIGETQYFGPGTRLLVL.

The V call is TRBV4-1, the J call TRBJ2-7; the D gene could be TRBD1 or TRBD2 (5 bases each). V shed 3 bases and J shed 6 bases, with 12 bases lying between them. This CDR3 is 13 amino acids long. CDR1 is MGHRA, CDR2 YSYEKL, per germline. The CDR3 bases are TGCGCCAGCAGCCAGGGACGGGTGCGCGAGCAGTACTTC. This translates into CASSQGRVREQYF.

This clone was recorded a few times. The chain uses TRBV18 and TRBJ1-1; D is unclear. The V end was cut by 5 bases, the J end by 1 base, with 8 bases between. The CDR3 length is 13 residues. The germline CDR1 and CDR2 sequences are KGHSH and LQKENI. Here the CDR3 reads CASSGFPNTEAFF. In DNA form, the CDR3 reads TGTGCCAGCTCAGGGTTCCCGAACACTGAAGCTTTCTTT. Combining the CDR3 with reference TRBV18 and TRBJ1-1 gives the whole variable domain NAGVMQNPRHLVRRRGQEARLRCSPMKGHSHVYWYRQLPEEGLKFMVYLQKENIIDESGMPKERFSAEFPKEGPSILRIQQVVRGDSAAYFCASSGFPNTEAFFGQGTRLTVV.

V and J are TRBV9 and TRBJ1-1, with D uncertain. CDR1 is SGDLS and CDR2 is YYNGEE in the germline V gene. V lost 4 bases to trimming and J lost 1 base, with 11 bases between them. The CDR3 totals 14 residues. DNA for the CDR3: TGTGCCAGCAGCACCCAGTCGGGGAACACTGAAGCTTTCTTT. This encodes CASSTQSGNTEAFF. Full variable domain (rest looked up from reference TRBV9 and TRBJ1-1): DSGVTQTPKHLITATGQRVTLRCSPRSGDLSVYWYQQSLDQGLQFLIQYYNGEERAKGNILERFSAQQFPDLHSELNLSSLELGDSALYFCASSTQSGNTEAFFGQGTRLTVV.

The DNA for the CDR3 is TGTGCCAGCAGCCCAAAAGGATACACTGCCACCGGGGAGCTGTTTTTT. Residues: CASSPKGYTATGELFF. The chain couples TRBV11-3 to TRBJ2-2, with D unresolved. Between the trimmed V and J ends, which lost 5 bases and 4 bases, there was a span of 17 bases. CDR3 length: 16 amino acids. Per the germline V gene, CDR1 is SGHNT and CDR2 is YENEEA.

The chain carries TRBV13 and TRBJ1-4; D is uncertain. Trimming took off 2 bases at V and 7 bases at J, with 20 bases between the two ends. The germline CDR1 and CDR2 sequences are PRHDT and FYEKMQ (reference sequence). The CDR3 is made up of 17 amino acids. The CDR3 bases are TGTGCCAGCAGCTTAAGTACGTTGGGTCGAGAGACTGAAAAACTGTTTTTT. Its protein is CASSLSTLGRETEKLFF. Using reference TRBV13 and TRBJ1-4 for the parts outside the CDR3, the full variable domain is AAGVIQSPRHLIKEKRETATLKCYPIPRHDTVYWYQQGPGQDPQFLISFYEKMQSDKGSIPDRFSAQQFSDYHSELNMSSLELGDSALYFCASSLSTLGRETEKLFFGSGTQLSVL.

The chain links TRBV30 to TRBJ1-5, with unresolved D. Trimming removed 0 bases from V and 4 bases from J, with 7 bases in between. The CDR3 is 13 amino acids. Germline V lookup: CDR1 GTSNPN, CDR2 SVGIG (reference sequence). Here the CDR3 reads CAWSVNRNQPQHF. Here the CDR3 DNA reads TGTGCCTGGAGTGTTAATAGAAATCAGCCCCAGCATTTT.